The present T cell receptor beta chain was sequenced within a study of control samples from healthy donors and cancer patients. The germline V gene has CDR1 SEHNR and CDR2 FQNEAQ (reference sequence). The CDR3 contains 12 residues. The V gene lost 7 bases and the J gene lost 6 bases, with 13 bases spanning the gap. The table came from immunoSEQ multiplex PCR; TCRdb's copy has only in-frame clones and leaves some out. Of tens of thousands of clones listed, 85% to 90% are singletons. The source material was PBMCs. The V and J genes are TRBV7-9 and TRBJ2-7; no clear D gene. This receptor was taken from a man between 45 and 60 years old with head and neck cancer. The DNA of the CDR3 is TGTGCCAGCAACCTTATGGTGGGCGAGCAGTACTTC. Its translation: CASNLMVGEQYF.